These 24 T cell receptor beta chains share one sample of origin, sequenced in a study of cytomegalovirus exposure and HLA in healthy donors. Sequencing was performed with immunoSEQ multiplex PCR; in TCRdb, only in-frame clones are kept and a portion is missing. The sample carries some 150,000 clones, about nine tenths recorded once. Material for sequencing was PBMCs. Source of these receptors: a man aged 18 to 30 in good health and CMV-seropositive.

CDR3 nucleotide sequence: TGTGCCACCCTAGTCCGGGATTCCCATACGCAGTATTTT. Its protein is CATLVRDSHTQYF. The chain couples TRBV6-1 to TRBJ2-3; D is perhaps TRBD2 (5 bases). V was shortened by 10 bases and J by 7 bases, with 18 bases between the two germline ends. Germline V lookup: CDR1 MNHNS, CDR2 SASEGT. This CDR3 contains 13 residues.

The chain couples TRBV5-6 to TRBJ2-4, with TRBD1 as a possible D gene (5 bases). The CDR3 runs to 15 residues. Looked up from germline, CDR1 is SGHDT and CDR2 is YYEEEE. V lost 2 bases to trimming and J lost 0 bases, with 9 bases between them. CDR3 nucleotides: TGTGCCAGCAGCTTTAGGGGTCTAGCCAAAAACATTCAGTACTTC. Its protein product is CASSFRGLAKNIQYF.

This clone was seen a single time. The rearrangement joins TRBV5-1 to TRBJ2-1, with a possible D match to TRBD1 (5 bases). The CDR3 spans 16 residues. CDR1 and CDR2 from the germline V gene are SGHRS and YFSETQ. The V gene lost 0 bases and the J gene lost 5 bases, with 15 bases spanning the gap. This CDR3 is CASSLERQGPNNEQFF. In DNA, the CDR3 is TGCGCCAGCAGCTTGGAGCGTCAGGGCCCCAACAATGAGCAGTTCTTC.

The chain links TRBV14 to TRBJ1-1; weak D call: TRBD1 (5 bases). The V gene lost 3 bases and the J gene lost 5 bases, with 13 bases spanning the gap. Germline V gene data show CDR1 as SGHDN and CDR2 as FVKESK. The length of the CDR3 is 14 residues. CDR3 DNA sequence: TGTGCCAGCAGCCAGCACGCAGGGAGGACTGAAGCTTTCTTT. Its protein product is CASSQHAGRTEAFF.

This rearrangement joins TRBV5-5 to TRBJ1-2; weak D call: TRBD1 (5 bases). V was shortened by 7 bases and J by 7 bases, with 29 bases between the two germline ends. CDR1 is SGHKS, CDR2 YYEKEE, per germline (reference sequence). The CDR3 is made up of 17 amino acids. CDR3 region: CASQPNIGGRGDSGYTF. The CDR3 DNA reads TGTGCCAGCCAGCCAAACATCGGGGGGAGAGGGGATTCTGGCTACACCTTC.

This rearrangement joins TRBV7-2 to TRBJ2-7; D is uncertain. V was clipped by 5 bases and J by 7 bases, with 9 bases between them. CDR1 and CDR2 (germline): SGHTA, FQGNSA. This CDR3 is built from 11 residues. DNA of the CDR3: TGTGCCAGCAGCAAGTCGGGTGAGCAGTACTTC. This encodes CASSKSGEQYF.

The CDR3: CASGLLVTPNTEAFF. The CDR3 region has the DNA TGTGCTAGTGGTTTGCTTGTGACACCGAACACTGAAGCTTTCTTT. J is TRBJ1-1 and V is TRBV12-5; no reliable D call. Trimming took 2 bases from V and 1 from J, leaving 11 bases between them. Per germline, CDR1 LGHNT and CDR2 FRNRAP. The CDR3 covers 15 residues.

The chain links TRBV6-5 to TRBJ2-3, with a tentative D call TRBD1 (5 bases). Germline V gene sequence: CDR1 MNHEY, CDR2 SVGAGI. The CDR3 has 15 residues. Trimming pared 2 bases from V and 2 bases from J, leaving 11 bases between. The CDR3 sequence: CASSYGATNTDTQYF. The CDR3 DNA sequence: TGTGCCAGCAGTTACGGGGCTACCAACACAGATACGCAGTATTTT.

V is TRBV28 and J is TRBJ1-1, with a weak D call TRBD1 (6 bases). The germline gives CDR1 MDHEN, CDR2 SYDVKM. This CDR3 region has 14 residues. Trimming took 5 bases from V and 8 from J, leaving 18 bases between them. CDR3 DNA: TGTGCCAGCAGTCTCCAAATCGGACAGCTAGAAGCTTTCTTT. This translates into CASSLQIGQLEAFF.

The chain combines TRBV18 with TRBJ1-1; D is possibly TRBD1 (5 bases). The CDR3 has 15 amino acids. Trimming took off 2 bases at V and 1 base at J, with 11 bases between the two ends. Germline CDR1 and CDR2: KGHSH and LQKENI. The CDR3 nucleotides read TGTGCCAGCTCACCAATAGGGCAGGGGAACACTGAAGCTTTCTTT. Amino acid sequence: CASSPIGQGNTEAFF.

J is TRBJ2-1 and V is TRBV29-1; tentatively, D is TRBD1 (5 bases). The CDR3 totals 11 residues. V lost 6 bases and J lost 6, with 9 bases in between. Germline V CDR1 and CDR2: SQVTM, ANQGSEA. The DNA of the CDR3 is TGCAGCGTCATCGACAGCAATGAGCAGTTCTTC. It codes for CSVIDSNEQFF.

The genes are TRBV6-1 and TRBJ1-5; 8 bases line up with TRBD1. Germline values: CDR1 MNHNS, CDR2 SASEGT. V lost 4 bases and J lost 1; bases outside the gene matches: 6. This CDR3 contains 16 residues. CDR3 loop: CASSGRRTGSNQPQHF. The CDR3, as DNA: TGTGCCAGCAGTGGCCGCAGGACAGGGAGCAATCAGCCCCAGCATTTT.

The rearrangement uses TRBV20-1 and TRBJ2-7, with TRBD1 as a possible D gene (6 bases). Looked up from germline, CDR1 is DFQATT and CDR2 is SNEGSKA (reference sequence). Between the trimmed V and J ends, which lost 3 bases and 3 bases, there was a span of 6 bases. The CDR3 runs 11 residues. For the CDR3, the DNA is TGCAGTGCTAGCAGGGGCTACGAGCAGTACTTC. Its protein is CSASRGYEQYF.

The rearrangement joins TRBV5-6 to TRBJ1-2, with TRBD1 matching over 8 bases. Germline CDR1 is SGHDT and CDR2 is YYEEEE. J gave up 7 bases and V 2 bases, and 7 bases lay outside the gene matches. The CDR3 is made up of 14 amino acids. In nucleotides, the CDR3 is TGTGCCAGCAGCTTACAACCAACAGGGGGTGGCTACACCTTC. Translation gives CASSLQPTGGGYTF.

V gene TRBV2 combines with J gene TRBJ1-2; possible D gene TRBD1, 6 bases. The CDR3 contains 15 residues. CDR1 is SNHLY and CDR2 is FYNNEI in the germline V gene. Trimming cost V 8 bases and J 5 bases, with 21 bases left between them. The CDR3 region has the DNA TGTGCCAGCCCAGAGGCAGGGGACTACCAGTATGGCTACACCTTC. Protein sequence: CASPEAGDYQYGYTF.

The V and J genes are TRBV2 and TRBJ1-1, with D tentatively TRBD1 (5 bases). CDR1 SNHLY and CDR2 FYNNEI come from the germline V gene. The CDR3 runs to 14 residues. The V gene lost 10 bases and the J gene lost 1 base, with 16 bases spanning the gap. As DNA, the CDR3 is TGTGCCAACCCCGGGTCCAGGGCGAACACTGAAGCTTTCTTT. This codes for CANPGSRANTEAFF.

This sequence joins TRBV15 and TRBJ2-1, with D unclear. Germline CDR1 LNHNV, CDR2 YYDKDF (reference sequence). The CDR3 sequence is 12 residues long. Trimming cost V 3 bases and J 6 bases, with 6 bases left between them. CDR3 region: CATSSLGNEQFF. The CDR3 DNA reads TGTGCCACCAGCAGTCTAGGCAATGAGCAGTTCTTC.

This clone was picked up a small number of times. The genes are TRBV7-9 and TRBJ1-6, with 7 bases that match TRBD1. The trim removed 3 bases at V and 11 bases at J, leaving 13 bases unmatched. Germline V gives CDR1 SEHNR, CDR2 FQNEAQ (reference sequence). The CDR3 is made up of 16 amino acids. For the CDR3, the DNA is TGTGCCAGCAGCTTGGGGGTCGGGCAGGGGGAAACACCCCTCCACTTT. This encodes CASSLGVGQGETPLHF.

V is TRBV6-6 and J is TRBJ2-1, with 10 bases matching TRBD2. The CDR3 is made up of 15 amino acids. V shed 2 bases and J 7 bases; nucleotides not matched to a gene: 5. Germline CDR1 MNHNY, CDR2 SVGAGI (reference sequence). The CDR3 nucleotides are TGTGCCAGCAGTTACGGGCTAGCGGGAGCAAATGAGCAGTTCTTC. Encoded protein: CASSYGLAGANEQFF.

The chain joins TRBV7-2 to TRBJ2-2; D possibly corresponds to TRBD2 (5 bases). V was trimmed by 6 bases and J by 5 bases, leaving 16 bases between them. CDR1 is SGHTA and CDR2 is FQGNSA in the germline V gene. This CDR3 comprises 15 residues. CDR3 in amino acids: CASSTWAPGTGELFF. The CDR3 nucleotides are TGTGCCAGCAGTACATGGGCTCCGGGAACCGGGGAGCTGTTTTTT.

This rearrangement joins TRBV5-5 to TRBJ2-7; the match to TRBD2 covers 7 bases. The CDR3 contains 13 residues. V shed 7 bases and J 3 bases; nucleotides not matched to a gene: 7. Germline V gene lookup returns CDR1 SGHKS and CDR2 YYEKEE (reference sequence). This CDR3 reads CASCRGGGYEQYF. The CDR3 DNA follows: TGTGCCAGCTGCCGTGGGGGGGGCTACGAGCAGTACTTC.

The J gene is TRBJ2-2, the V gene TRBV5-1; 10 bases align to TRBD2. This CDR3 contains 15 residues. Germline V gene sequence: CDR1 SGHRS, CDR2 YFSETQ. V shed 4 bases, J shed 0 bases, and the junction held 0 bases outside the gene matches. In nucleotides, the CDR3 is TGCGCCAGCAGCCTAGCGGGGGCGAACACCGGGGAGCTGTTTTTT. It translates to CASSLAGANTGELFF. Together with reference TRBV5-1 and TRBJ2-2, the CDR3 gives the full variable domain: KAGVTQTPRYLIKTRGQQVTLSCSPISGHRSVSWYQQTPGQGLQFLFEYFSETQRNKGNFPGRFSGRQFSNSRSEMNVSTLELGDSALYLCASSLAGANTGELFFGEGSRLTVL.

V usage is TRBV6-5 and J usage is TRBJ1-2; unclear D gene. CDR3 size: 14 residues. V lost 0 bases, J lost 7 bases, and 12 bases lay in between. The germline gives CDR1 MNHEY, CDR2 SVGAGI. CDR3 amino acids: CASSYSKREFGYTF. The CDR3 region has the DNA TGTGCCAGCAGTTACTCGAAAAGGGAGTTTGGCTACACCTTC.

The gene calls are TRBV7-3 and TRBJ2-7; perhaps TRBD1 as D (7 bases). V was shortened by 1 base and J by 7 bases, with 11 bases between the two germline ends. The CDR3 covers 13 residues. CDR1 is SGHTA and CDR2 is FQGTGA in the germline V gene. For the CDR3, the DNA is TGTGCCAGCAGCTTAAATCAGGGGGGTGAGCAGTACTTC. Residues: CASSLNQGGEQYF.